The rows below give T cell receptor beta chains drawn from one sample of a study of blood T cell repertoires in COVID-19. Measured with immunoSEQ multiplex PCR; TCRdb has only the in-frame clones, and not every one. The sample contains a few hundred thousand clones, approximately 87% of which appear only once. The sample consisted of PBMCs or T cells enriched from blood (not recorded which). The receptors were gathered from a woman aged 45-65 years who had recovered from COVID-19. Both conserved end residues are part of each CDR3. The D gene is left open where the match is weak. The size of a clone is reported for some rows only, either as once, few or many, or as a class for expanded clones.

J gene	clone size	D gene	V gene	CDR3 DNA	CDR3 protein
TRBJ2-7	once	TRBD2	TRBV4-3	TGCGCCAGCAGCTCCGCTAGCGGGGGGGCCCTCGAGCAGTACTTC	CASSSASGGALEQYF
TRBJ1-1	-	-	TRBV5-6	TGTGCCAGCAGCTTCGGGTTCGGCTTGACTGAAGCTTTCTTT	CASSFGFGLTEAFF
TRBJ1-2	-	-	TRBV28	TGTGCCAGCATCCCTCCGTGGGGAGCCCCTAACTATGGCTACACCTTC	CASIPPWGAPNYGYTF
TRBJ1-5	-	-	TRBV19	TGTGCCAGTAGTATTTGGGCAACAGGTATCACTCAGCCCCAGCATTTT	CASSIWATGITQPQHF
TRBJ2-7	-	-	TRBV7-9	TGTGCCAGCAGATCTTACAGGGAGAAAGGCGAGCAGTACTTC	CASRSYREKGEQYF
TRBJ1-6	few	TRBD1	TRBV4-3	TGCGCCAGCAGCCAAGATCGAAACAGGGGGCAGTCACCCCTCCACTTT	CASSQDRNRGQSPLHF
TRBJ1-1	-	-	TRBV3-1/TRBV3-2	TGTGCCAGCAGCCTCGGGCAGGGGTTGAACACTGAAGCTTTCTTT	CASSLGQGLNTEAFF
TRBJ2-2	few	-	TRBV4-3	TGCGCCAGCAGCCAAGGAAAGGGGCGGAACACCGGGGAGCTGTTTTTT	CASSQGKGRNTGELFF
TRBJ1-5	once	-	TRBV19	TGTGCCAGTAGTCGGCCAGGCATTAATAGCAATCAGCCCCAGCATTTT	CASSRPGINSNQPQHF
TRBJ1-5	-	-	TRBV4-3	TGCGCCAGCAGCCAAGATTTCCTCGGGGGAGGTCAGCCCCAGCATTTT	CASSQDFLGGGQPQHF
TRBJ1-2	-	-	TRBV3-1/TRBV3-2	TGTGCCAGCAGCCCCCTCGGAGCTAACTATGGCTACACCTTC	CASSPLGANYGYTF
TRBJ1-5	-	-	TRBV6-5	TGTGCCAGCAGTTCTAGACCCCTAAGCAATCAGCCCCAGCATTTT	CASSSRPLSNQPQHF
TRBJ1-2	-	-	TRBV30	TGTGCCTGGAGTGTAGGGGGATGGACCTATGGCTACACCTTC	CAWSVGGWTYGYTF
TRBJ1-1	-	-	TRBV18	TGTGCCAGCTCACCGGCTTTAGCCTCCGAGGCTGAAGCTTTCTTT	CASSPALASEAEAFF